The sequence of this T cell receptor (beta chain) was determined in a study of spatial heterogeneity in lung cancer. Study-wide points: Counts that tracked tumor mutation counts were those of expanded intratumoral alpha and beta TCRs. The counts of expanded TCRs, ubiquitous and regional, tracked ubiquitous and regional nonsynonymous mutations, respectively.

By share, this clonotype counts as medium-sized (0.01 to 0.1%). Its antigen is undetermined. CDR1 is LNHNV, CDR2 YYDKDF, per germline (reference sequence). V was shortened by 1 base and J by 1 base, with 15 bases between the two germline ends. The CDR3 consists of 17 residues. TCR cDNA molecules were tagged individually, and each one carried a unique molecular identifier. TCRdb re-called the 5' RACE reads with MiXCR, one entry per CDR3 protein. The data hold 4,800 or so distinct CDR3 sequences, with under 15% observed a single time. The time point denotes: sample taken at primary tumor resection. TCRs were sequenced from unsorted whole RNA of tumor, nontumor lung or PBMC.

The J gene is TRBJ2-3, the V gene TRBV15; D perhaps matches TRBD2 (6 bases). This receptor was identified in a male donor with early-stage non-small cell lung cancer. Sample: lung tumor tissue, taken at surgery. The CDR3 is CATSRVGREKGTDTQYF. Here the CDR3 DNA reads TGTGCCACCAGCAGAGTAGGCCGGGAGAAGGGCACAGATACGCAGTATTTT.